The source of this TCR beta chain is a study of cytomegalovirus exposure and HLA in healthy donors. The PCR was carried out with 60 Vbeta primers and 13 Jbeta primers. Only in-frame clones appear in the TCRdb table, and some are missing; sequencing was by immunoSEQ multiplex PCR. Of around 130,000 clones in the sample, 70% to 85% were seen once. The V and J ends lost 5 bases and 6 bases, in that order; junction bases with no gene match: 6. The germline gives CDR1 GTSNPN, CDR2 SVGIG (reference sequence). The CDR3 loop spans 13 amino acids. This sequence originates from a young man in good health and CMV-seropositive. This chain joins TRBV30 and TRBJ2-7, with 11 bases that match TRBD2. The specimen was PBMCs. The DNA of the CDR3 is TGTGCCTGGTCGACTAGCGGGACCTCCGAGCAGTACTTC. Its translation: CAWSTSGTSEQYF.